The T cell receptor (beta chain) described here comes from a study of T cell responses to AZD1222 COVID-19 vaccine. V was trimmed by 0 bases and J by 2 bases, leaving 10 bases between them. This CDR3 has 16 residues. Germline V CDR1 and CDR2: MGHRA, YSYEKL. Clones were sequenced by immunoSEQ multiplex PCR, and TCRdb holds only the in-frame ones, with some missing. Seen here are about 110,000 clones, roughly 91% observed once, and the top ten hold almost 4.5%. This chain links TRBV4-1 with TRBJ2-2; possibly TRBD1 for D (6 bases). This sequence was found in an adult in good health. The sample in question was peripheral blood, obtained on day 0 of AZD1222 vaccination. This CDR3 is CASSQDRTVNTGELFF. The CDR3 DNA reads TGCGCCAGCAGCCAAGATCGGACAGTAAACACCGGGGAGCTGTTTTTT.